These 32 T cell receptor beta chains were sequenced from one sample in a study of blood T cells in healthy people across ages. Through a sample-barcoded 5' primer and a J-beta primer mix, a second PCR was run for about 6 to 12 cycles. MiXCR, run by TCRdb on the 5' RACE reads, gives a single entry per CDR3 protein. The repertoire includes around 850,000 distinct CDR3 sequences, around 36% of them detected once, and 10% to 15% sits in the top ten. The sample was blood. These receptors all stem from a man aged 18 to 35 in good health.

This clonotype came up once. This chain uses TRBV4-1 with TRBJ2-1; TRBD2 matches 9 bases. Germline V gene data show CDR1 as MGHRA and CDR2 as YSYEKL. Trimming cost V 3 bases and J 1 base; bases outside gene matches: 10. CDR3 length: 18 residues. This CDR3 reads CASSQTFSGSGSYNEQFF. The CDR3 DNA reads as TGCGCCAGCAGCCAGACCTTTAGCGGGAGTGGTTCCTACAATGAGCAGTTCTTC.

J is TRBJ2-1 and V is TRBV7-2; D might be TRBD2 (6 bases). Germline CDR1 is SGHTA and CDR2 is FQGNSA. The CDR3 is 13 amino acids. Trimming left V 5 bases short and J 9 bases short, with 14 bases between. The CDR3 is CASSADPAGEQFF. For the CDR3, the DNA is TGTGCCAGCAGCGCGGACCCAGCGGGTGAGCAGTTCTTC.

This sequence joins TRBV5-6 and TRBJ2-4; a weak D match, TRBD2 (7 bases). CDR1 is SGHDT, CDR2 YYEEEE, per germline. V was cut by 0 bases and J by 15 bases, with 16 bases left in between. CDR3 length: 13 residues. CDR3 DNA sequence: TGTGCCAGCAGCTTGGCGGGGGGCGGTATTTTGTACTTC. Translation gives CASSLAGGGILYF.

The V call is TRBV7-3, the J call TRBJ2-5; the D gene is possibly TRBD2 (6 bases). The V gene lost 4 bases and the J gene lost 5 bases, with 20 bases spanning the gap. CDR3 length: 16 amino acids. The germline V gene has CDR1 SGHTA and CDR2 FQGTGA. DNA for the CDR3: TGTGCCAGCAGCTCGAATGCGTGGGGGGATGTCGAGACCCAGTACTTC. Its translation is CASSSNAWGDVETQYF.

This clonotype has just a few counts. The chain joins TRBV7-9 to TRBJ2-5; 9 positions match TRBD1. Germline values: CDR1 SEHNR, CDR2 FQNEAQ (reference sequence). J was trimmed by 11 bases and V by 5 bases; bases with no gene match: 9. The CDR3 loop spans 13 amino acids. The CDR3 spells CASSQDRGDEQYF. CDR3 sequence (DNA): TGTGCCAGCAGCCAAGACAGGGGGGATGAGCAGTACTTC.

In this sample, this clonotype turned up a few times. DNA for the CDR3: TGCAGTGGCGCGCTGATGGGATTGAACTACAATGAGCAGTTCTTC. It specifies CSGALMGLNYNEQFF. The gene calls are TRBV20-1 and TRBJ2-1, with D unclear. Germline CDR1 reads DFQATT; CDR2 reads SNEGSKA (reference sequence). There are 15 residues in the CDR3. V dropped 7 bases and J dropped 3 bases, with 19 bases sitting between them.

There are a few counts of this clonotype. The chain links TRBV4-2 to TRBJ2-1; TRBD2 matches 7 bases. Germline lookup yields CDR1 LGHNA and CDR2 YNFKEQ. The CDR3 covers 17 residues. V was clipped by 1 base and J by 0 bases; unmatched bases: 6. The CDR3 loop reads CASSQGIAGLSYNEQFF. CDR3 DNA sequence: TGTGCCAGCAGCCAAGGAATAGCGGGCCTCTCCTACAATGAGCAGTTCTTC.

The J gene is TRBJ2-3, the V gene TRBV20-1; D is uncertain. The CDR3 consists of 14 residues. Trimming cost V 1 base and J 0 bases, with 8 bases left between them. CDR1 is DFQATT, CDR2 SNEGSKA, per germline (reference sequence). This CDR3 is CSARARTSTDTQYF. The CDR3, as DNA: TGCAGTGCTAGAGCAAGAACTAGCACAGATACGCAGTATTTT.

This clonotype came up a few times. V usage is TRBV6-6 and J usage is TRBJ2-7; no firm D call. CDR1 MNHNY and CDR2 SVGAGI come from the germline V gene (reference sequence). This CDR3 has 13 amino acids. V lost 2 bases, J lost 2 bases, and 7 bases lay in between. In DNA, the CDR3 is TGTGCCAGCAGTTACGGAATGCCCTACGAGCAGTACTTC. This translates into CASSYGMPYEQYF.

This clonotype was recorded once. The junction departs from germline at one end; a sequencing error may be responsible. CDR3 sequence (DNA): TGTGCCAGCGGCCAAGATGCAGAGTTCTCGGAAAAACTGTTTTTT. It encodes CASGQDAEFSEKLFF. This sequence joins TRBV14 and TRBJ1-4, with D unclear. The germline V gene has CDR1 SGHDN and CDR2 FVKESK. The CDR3 sequence is 15 residues long.

This clonotype was seen at least ten times. The V call is TRBV5-1, the J call TRBJ2-1; D perhaps matches TRBD1 (5 bases). V dropped 4 bases and J dropped 1 base, with 12 bases sitting between them. Germline-derived CDR1 and CDR2 are SGHRS and YFSETQ. The CDR3 runs 15 residues. Written as DNA, the CDR3 is TGCGCCAGCAGCCTACAGGAAGCATCCTACAATGAGCAGTTCTTC. This encodes CASSLQEASYNEQFF.

The genes are TRBV5-6 and TRBJ1-2; D might be TRBD1 (6 bases). V was trimmed by 5 bases and J by 5 bases, leaving 22 bases between them. Germline V gives CDR1 SGHDT, CDR2 YYEEEE. The CDR3 has 16 residues. The CDR3 region is CASSSSQTGFGYGYTF. The CDR3 region has the DNA TGTGCCAGCAGTTCCTCCCAAACAGGGTTTGGGTATGGCTACACCTTC.

This clonotype was seen a handful of times. The J gene is TRBJ2-1, the V gene TRBV30, with TRBD1 matching 8 bases. CDR1 GTSNPN and CDR2 SVGIG come from the germline V gene (reference sequence). The CDR3 covers 14 residues. Trimming at V came to 3 bases and at J to 1 base, leaving 2 bases not matched to a gene. CDR3 sequence reads: CAWSYRGSYNEQFF. CDR3 in DNA: TGTGCCTGGAGCTACAGGGGGTCCTACAATGAGCAGTTCTTC.

The V and J genes are TRBV27 and TRBJ1-6; 10 bases match TRBD1. V was clipped by 6 bases and J by 8 bases; unmatched bases: 10. Looked up from germline, CDR1 is MNHEY and CDR2 is SMNVEV (reference sequence). This CDR3 is 16 amino acids long. This CDR3 reads CASSSFGQGGYSPLHF. The CDR3, as DNA: TGTGCCAGCAGCTCCTTCGGACAGGGGGGATATTCACCCCTCCACTTT.

Note on this clonotype: This may be a read error, as it is one base from a much larger clone. The J gene is TRBJ2-5, the V gene TRBV20-1; 7 nucleotides align to TRBD2. Germline values: CDR1 DFQATT, CDR2 SNEGSKA (reference sequence). CDR3 length: 14 residues. V lost 2 bases and J lost 3; bases outside the gene matches: 6. For the CDR3, the DNA is TGCAGTGCTAGACCACTAGCGTCTGAAGAGACCCAGTACTTC. This sequence encodes CSARPLASEETQYF.

This clonotype was observed a single time. The rearrangement joins TRBV18 to TRBJ2-5; D not resolved. Germline V gene data show CDR1 as KGHSH and CDR2 as LQKENI. The CDR3 loop spans 15 amino acids. Deletions cut 2 bases from V and 11 bases from J, with 21 bases between. CDR3 DNA: TGTGCCAGCTCACCAAAAAGGCACTCGGCCAATGAGCAGTACTTC. Translation gives CASSPKRHSANEQYF.

A word on this clonotype: A much bigger clone sits one base away, suggesting this may be a read error. The chain recombines TRBV9 with TRBJ2-1; 8 bases line up with TRBD2. V dropped 3 bases and J dropped 2; count of bases not matched to a gene: 4. Germline CDR1 SGDLS, CDR2 YYNGEE. The CDR3 has 15 residues. The CDR3 DNA sequence: TGTGCCAGCAGCGAACGGGGGGGGACCTACAATGAGCAGTTCTTC. Translated: CASSERGGTYNEQFF.

The chain carries TRBV5-1 and TRBJ2-1, with D possibly being TRBD1 (5 bases). The CDR3 has 15 residues. The germline V gene has CDR1 SGHRS and CDR2 YFSETQ. Trimming stripped 0 bases from V and 4 bases from J, with 11 bases between. The CDR3 DNA sequence: TGCGCCAGCAGCTTGGTGGACACCGGATACAATGAGCAGTTCTTC. Its protein is CASSLVDTGYNEQFF. Combining the CDR3 with reference TRBV5-1 and TRBJ2-1 gives the whole variable domain KAGVTQTPRYLIKTRGQQVTLSCSPISGHRSVSWYQQTPGQGLQFLFEYFSETQRNKGNFPGRFSGRQFSNSRSEMNVSTLELGDSALYLCASSLVDTGYNEQFFGPGTRLTVL.

J is TRBJ1-1 and V is TRBV20-1; weak D call: TRBD1 (5 bases). Trimming took 4 bases from V and 5 from J, leaving 17 bases between them. Germline V gene sequence: CDR1 DFQATT, CDR2 SNEGSKA (reference sequence). The CDR3 has 14 amino acids. The CDR3: CSANALGGETEAFF. The CDR3 DNA sequence: TGCAGTGCTAATGCTCTGGGGGGGGAGACTGAAGCTTTCTTT.

Ten or more counts support this clonotype. The CDR3: CAISAQPLAKNIQYF. For the CDR3, the DNA is TGTGCCATCAGTGCCCAGCCACTAGCCAAAAACATTCAGTACTTC. The V gene is TRBV10-3, the J gene TRBJ2-4; D is ambiguous. The CDR3 is 15 amino acids. Looked up from germline, CDR1 is ENHRY and CDR2 is SYGVKD. The V end was cut by 4 bases, the J end by 0 bases, with 10 bases between.

The table lists this clonotype with a few counts. V and J are TRBV20-1 and TRBJ1-4, with D possibly matching TRBD1 (6 bases). Deletions cut 8 bases from V and 6 bases from J, with 16 bases between. CDR1 is DFQATT and CDR2 is SNEGSKA in the germline V gene (reference sequence). The CDR3 covers 13 residues. The chain's CDR3 is CSILRGGDEKLFF. The CDR3 region has the DNA TGCAGTATCCTCAGGGGCGGCGATGAAAAACTGTTTTTT.

With regard to this clonotype: Just one base apart from a much larger clone, this may be a read error. The V call is TRBV7-2, the J call TRBJ2-3, with D perhaps TRBD1 or TRBD2 (7 bases each). Trimming shortened V by 8 bases and J by 1 base, and 16 bases separated the two germline ends. Germline CDR1 is SGHTA and CDR2 is FQGNSA. The CDR3 is 15 amino acids. The CDR3 bases are TGTGCCAGCGGCGCTAGCGGACAGGGCACAGATACGCAGTATTTT. It encodes CASGASGQGTDTQYF.

The rearrangement joins TRBV5-1 to TRBJ2-1, with D possibly being TRBD2 (5 bases). Germline V gene data show CDR1 as SGHRS and CDR2 as YFSETQ. CDR3 length: 15 amino acids. Trimming cost V 2 bases and J 6 bases, with 15 bases left between them. The CDR3 loop is CASSFRGRDINEQFF. For the CDR3, the DNA is TGCGCCAGCAGCTTTCGGGGAAGAGATATCAATGAGCAGTTCTTC. The full variable domain, in which reference TRBV5-1 and TRBJ2-1 provide the parts outside the CDR3, is KAGVTQTPRYLIKTRGQQVTLSCSPISGHRSVSWYQQTPGQGLQFLFEYFSETQRNKGNFPGRFSGRQFSNSRSEMNVSTLELGDSALYLCASSFRGRDINEQFFGPGTRLTVL.

A note on this clonotype: This CDR3 is missing its conserved last phenylalanine or tryptophan, likely due to a read error. The CDR3 DNA reads TGTGCCAGCAGTCCGTCAGACAGGAACTATAATTCACCCCTCCACCTT. It encodes CASSPSDRNYNSPLHL. V usage is TRBV6-6 and J usage is TRBJ1-6; D is possibly TRBD1 (6 bases). This CDR3 is 16 amino acids long. Trimming took off 5 bases at V and 3 bases at J, with 14 bases between the two ends. Looked up from germline, CDR1 is MNHNY and CDR2 is SVGAGI (reference sequence).

This clonotype occurred a few times. The chain is built from TRBV11-2 and TRBJ2-3; D is possibly TRBD1 or TRBD2 (6 bases each). CDR1 is SGHAT, CDR2 FQNNGV, per germline. The CDR3 length is 15 residues. The V end lost 1 base, the J end lost 1 base, and 9 bases lay between the germline ends. CDR3 bases: TGTGCCAGCAGCTTAGCGGGGGCGGGCACAGATACGCAGTATTTT. Translation: CASSLAGAGTDTQYF.

Concerning this clonotype itself: A read error may explain this, as a much larger clone is one base away. The J gene is TRBJ1-2, the V gene TRBV20-1; D unclear. The ends were cut back, 5 bases at V and 6 bases at J, with 16 bases in the middle. The CDR3 totals 13 residues. CDR1 and CDR2 (germline): DFQATT, SNEGSKA (reference sequence). The DNA of the CDR3 is TGCAGTGCTCGGGGAACCGAGAACCATGGCTACACCTTC. Amino acids: CSARGTENHGYTF.

This clonotype was detected only a few times. CDR3: CASSKTSGSYNEQYF. The CDR3 DNA reads TGCGCCAGCAGCAAGACTAGCGGATCCTACAATGAGCAGTACTTC. V gene TRBV4-1 combines with J gene TRBJ2-7; the match to TRBD2 covers 9 bases. Germline-derived CDR1 and CDR2 are MGHRA and YSYEKL. The V segment lost 5 bases and the J segment 7 bases; nucleotides outside the gene matches: 12. The CDR3 covers 15 residues.

This clonotype was seen more than once but under ten times. The chain combines TRBV4-1 with TRBJ2-1; 9 bases line up with TRBD2. V lost 0 bases to trimming and J lost 4 bases; unmatched junction nucleotides: 4. CDR3 length: 16 residues. CDR1 MGHRA and CDR2 YSYEKL come from the germline V gene. CDR3 nucleotides: TGCGCCAGCAGCCAAGAATGGAGCGGGGGGTACAATGAGCAGTTCTTC. This encodes CASSQEWSGGYNEQFF.

The gene calls are TRBV12-3 or TRBV12-4 and TRBJ1-1; D remains ambiguous. Trimming removed 5 bases at V and 3 bases at J, with 10 bases between. This CDR3 is built from 13 residues. This CDR3 is CASSITDYTEAFF. Here the CDR3 DNA reads TGTGCCAGCAGTATAACAGATTACACTGAAGCTTTCTTT.

This sequence joins TRBV12-3 or TRBV12-4 and TRBJ2-7, with D unresolved. There are 13 residues in the CDR3. The ends were cut back, 5 bases at V and 2 bases at J, with 10 bases in the middle. This CDR3 reads CASSVGRTYEQYF. The CDR3, as DNA: TGTGCCAGCAGTGTAGGCAGAACCTACGAGCAGTACTTC.

This chain uses TRBV6-5 with TRBJ2-7, with 7 bases that match TRBD2. Germline CDR1 reads MNHEY; CDR2 reads SVGAGI. The CDR3 covers 14 residues. V shed 0 bases, J shed 10 bases, and the junction held 9 bases outside the gene matches. CDR3 nucleotides: TGTGCCAGCAGTTACTCGGCCGGACTAGTGGCCCAGTACTTC. As protein: CASSYSAGLVAQYF.

The chain combines TRBV7-2 with TRBJ1-1; perhaps TRBD1 as D (6 bases). The CDR3 runs to 12 residues. The V end lost 1 base, the J end lost 14 bases, and 14 bases lay between the germline ends. The germline CDR1 and CDR2 sequences are SGHTA and FQGNSA. CDR3 sequence: CASSLGTVGQFF. CDR3 bases: TGTGCCAGCAGCTTAGGGACTGTGGGACAATTCTTT.